This T cell receptor (beta chain) was observed in a study of blood T cell repertoires in COVID-19. Study in general: T cells, B-cell-depleted T cells, or PBMCs provided the cDNA or gDNA that served as material.

CDR1 is LGHNA and CDR2 is YSLEER in the germline V gene. V was shortened by 0 bases and J by 6 bases, with 17 bases between the two germline ends. This CDR3 region has 16 residues. Original analysis: Estimates of nucleated cell counts were drawn from the amplification of reference gene primers. Sequencing was performed with immunoSEQ multiplex PCR; in TCRdb, only in-frame clones are kept and a portion is missing. V and J calls and clone size come straight from that table; D and trimming were deduced from the DNA. The data hold around 230,000 clones, with 82% observed a single time. The rearrangement links TRBV4-3 to TRBJ1-1; perhaps TRBD1 as D (5 bases). The TCR was taken from a woman aged 55-69 years with active or convalescent COVID-19. The specimen was peripheral blood. The CDR3: CASSQDQALGGAEAFF. In DNA, the CDR3 is TGCGCCAGCAGCCAAGATCAGGCCCTTGGGGGGGCTGAAGCTTTCTTT.